These T cell receptor beta chains were read from a single sample in a study of neoadjuvant nivolumab and ipilimumab in lung cancer. Some clones are missing from TCRdb's copy, which holds only in-frame ones; the method was immunoSEQ multiplex PCR. The sample records about 38,000 clones, 75% to 90% being singletons. The specimen comprised peripheral blood, sampled before neoadjuvant nivolumab, alone or with ipilimumab. Receptors were obtained from an adult with non-small cell lung cancer. The CDR3 runs from the conserved cysteine through the conserved F or W. A D gene is named only where the DNA matches it firmly. For some rows the clone size is stated as once, few or many, or as a class when expanded; others skip it.

j_call | d_call | v_call | clone_size | cdr3_aa | cdr3_nt
TRBJ2-3 | - | TRBV9 | - | CASSERPTDTQYF | TGTGCCAGCAGTGAGCGGCCCACAGATACGCAGTATTTT
TRBJ2-2 | - | TRBV11-2 | - | CASSPWRNRNTGELFF | TGTGCCAGCAGCCCGTGGCGGAACCGGAACACCGGGGAGCTGTTTTTT
TRBJ2-2 | - | TRBV4-1 | - | CASSQTTSIGELFF | TGCGCCAGCAGCCAAACTACTAGTATCGGGGAGCTGTTTTTT
TRBJ1-5 | - | TRBV18 | few | CASSPGGTILGQPQHF | TGTGCCAGCTCACCAGGGGGGACAATTTTGGGTCAGCCCCAGCATTTT
TRBJ2-5 | TRBD2 | TRBV11-2 | - | CASSSGLAVQETQYF | TGTGCCAGCAGCTCGGGACTAGCAGTCCAAGAGACCCAGTACTTC
TRBJ2-1 | - | TRBV2 | few | CASSYNNEQFF | TGTGCCAGCAGCTATAACAATGAGCAGTTCTTC
TRBJ2-1 | TRBD1 | TRBV9 | - | CASTPGDRLIYNEQFF | TGTGCCAGCACACCGGGGGACAGGCTCATTTACAATGAGCAGTTCTTC
TRBJ2-7 | - | TRBV7-2 | - | CASSLQGYYSYEQYF | TGTGCCAGCAGCTTACAGGGGTACTACTCCTACGAGCAGTACTTC
TRBJ2-5 | TRBD1 | TRBV27 | - | CASAQGVMETQYF | TGTGCCAGCGCACAGGGGGTCATGGAGACCCAGTACTTC
TRBJ1-4 | - | TRBV19 | few | CASSIDLVEGATNEKLFF | TGTGCCAGTAGTATAGATCTTGTGGAGGGAGCAACTAATGAAAAACTGTTTTTT
TRBJ2-3 | TRBD2 | TRBV6-5 | - | CASSYTSGTLTDTQYF | TGTGCCAGCAGTTACACTAGCGGGACCTTAACAGATACGCAGTATTTT
TRBJ1-3 | - | TRBV6-4 | - | CASSVQGIGNTIYF | TGTGCCAGCAGCGTACAGGGTATTGGAAACACCATATATTTT
TRBJ2-7 | TRBD2 | TRBV7-2 | once | CASSLLAGVRSGEQYF | TGTGCCAGCAGCTTACTAGCGGGAGTAAGGTCTGGGGAGCAGTACTTC
TRBJ2-2 | - | TRBV5-5 | - | CTSSLGNTGELFF | TGTACCAGCAGCTTGGGTAACACCGGGGAGCTGTTTTTT
TRBJ2-7 | - | TRBV25-1 | - | CASSIGPRTYEQYF | TGTGCCAGCAGTATAGGACCCAGAACCTACGAGCAGTACTTC
TRBJ2-7 | - | TRBV27 | - | CAAIGGGGEQYF | TGTGCCGCTATAGGGGGGGGTGGCGAGCAGTACTTC
TRBJ2-3 | - | TRBV5-1 | - | CASSPSGLEVTDTQYF | TGCGCCAGCAGCCCATCGGGCCTAGAGGTCACAGATACGCAGTATTTT
TRBJ2-3 | - | TRBV4-1 | - | CASSQGNSRTDTQYF | TGCGCCAGCAGCCAAGGTAACAGTCGCACAGATACGCAGTATTTT
TRBJ2-3 | TRBD2 | TRBV18 | - | CASSPGGLAGVAQYF | TGTGCCAGCTCCCCAGGGGGGCTAGCGGGAGTCGCGCAGTATTTT
TRBJ2-7 | - | TRBV9 | - | CASSVGGSVSYEQYF | TGTGCCAGCAGCGTAGGAGGGAGCGTTTCCTACGAGCAGTACTTC
TRBJ2-7 | - | TRBV30 | - | CAWSITDRTEQYF | TGTGCCTGGAGTATAACTGACCGTACCGAGCAGTACTTC
TRBJ1-2 | TRBD1 | TRBV27 | - | CASKTGTGSDGYTF | TGTGCCAGCAAAACCGGGACAGGGTCCGATGGCTACACCTTC
TRBJ2-1 | TRBD2 | TRBV9 | once | CASSVDSGRGDEQFF | TGTGCCAGCAGCGTAGATAGCGGGAGGGGCGATGAGCAGTTCTTC
TRBJ2-1 | TRBD2 | TRBV10-1 | once | CASTKTLREGQSYNEQFF | TGCGCCAGTACCAAAACGCTTCGGGAGGGCCAATCCTACAATGAGCAGTTCTTC
TRBJ2-5 | TRBD1 | TRBV5-1 | few | CASSRGQQETQYF | TGCGCCAGCAGCCGGGGACAGCAAGAGACCCAGTACTTC
TRBJ1-2 | - | TRBV30 | - | CAWRPGRGSYGYTF | TGTGCCTGGAGGCCGGGCAGGGGAAGCTATGGCTACACCTTC
TRBJ2-1 | - | TRBV2 | once | CASSDWLADNNEQFF | TGTGCCAGCAGTGATTGGCTAGCAGATAACAATGAGCAGTTCTTC
TRBJ1-2 | TRBD1 | TRBV30 | few | CAWSVQGAGGYTF | TGTGCCTGGAGTGTACAGGGGGCAGGGGGCTACACCTTC
TRBJ2-2 | - | TRBV7-6 | - | CASSLEPGANTGELFF | TGTGCCAGCAGCTTAGAGCCAGGGGCGAACACCGGGGAGCTGTTTTTT
TRBJ1-2 | - | TRBV5-1 | - | CASSPDGGFYGYTF | TGCGCCAGCAGCCCGGACGGAGGGTTCTATGGCTACACCTTC
TRBJ2-7 | TRBD1 | TRBV7-9 | - | CASSFSGTGAYEQYF | TGTGCCAGCAGCTTCTCCGGGACAGGAGCCTACGAGCAGTACTTC
TRBJ2-3 | - | TRBV19 | - | CATVGDTQYF | TGTGCCACGGTGGGAGATACGCAGTATTTT
TRBJ2-7 | TRBD1 | TRBV4-1 | medium-sized | CASSQERQGALYEQYF | TGCGCCAGCAGCCAAGAACGGCAGGGGGCCCTTTACGAGCAGTACTTC
TRBJ2-7 | - | TRBV6-6 | - | CASSYPLEGRNEQYF | TGTGCCAGCAGTTACCCCCTAGAGGGGAGGAACGAGCAGTACTTC
TRBJ2-1 | TRBD2 | TRBV7-9 | - | CASSEAGKGNEQFF | TGTGCCAGCAGCGAAGCGGGAAAGGGGAATGAGCAGTTCTTC
TRBJ2-7 | - | TRBV9 | - | CASSSSKVGQGTHEQYF | TGTGCCAGCAGCTCTTCGAAGGTGGGGCAGGGGACACACGAGCAGTACTTC
TRBJ2-2 | - | TRBV11-2 | - | CATYGVGGRIGELFF | TGTGCCACCTATGGGGTCGGGGGCCGCATCGGGGAGCTGTTTTTT
TRBJ2-6 | - | TRBV10-3 | - | CAISRDFLPSGANVLTF | TGTGCCATCAGCCGGGACTTCCTCCCGTCTGGGGCCAACGTCCTGACTTTC
TRBJ1-5 | TRBD1 | TRBV19 | - | CASSPPGQGGQPQHF | TGTGCCAGTAGTCCGCCGGGACAGGGGGGACAGCCCCAGCATTTT
TRBJ2-7 | - | TRBV7-2 | - | CASSPRGDVASYEQYF | TGTGCCAGCAGCCCACGGGGCGACGTCGCCTCCTACGAGCAGTACTTC
TRBJ2-4 | - | TRBV7-3 | - | CASSLGAENIQYF | TGTGCCAGCAGCTTAGGGGCGGAAAACATTCAGTACTTC
TRBJ2-1 | - | TRBV5-6 | - | CASKRERDEQFF | TGTGCCAGCAAACGAGAGCGCGATGAGCAGTTCTTC